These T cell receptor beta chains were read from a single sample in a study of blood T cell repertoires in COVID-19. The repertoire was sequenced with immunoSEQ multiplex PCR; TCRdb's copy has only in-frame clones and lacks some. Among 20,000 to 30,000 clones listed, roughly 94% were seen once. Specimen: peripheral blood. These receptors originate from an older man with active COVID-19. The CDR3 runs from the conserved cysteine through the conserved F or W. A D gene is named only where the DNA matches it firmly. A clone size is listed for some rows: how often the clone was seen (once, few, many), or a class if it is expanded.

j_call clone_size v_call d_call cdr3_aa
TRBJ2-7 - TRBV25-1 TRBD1 CASSGMYGTGLWEQYF
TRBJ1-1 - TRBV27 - CASSSSTGVNTEAFF
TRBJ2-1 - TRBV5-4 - CASSQHTRGHNEQFF
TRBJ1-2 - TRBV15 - CATSRDGQGGGYTF
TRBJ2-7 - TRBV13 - CASSLASTPAEQYF
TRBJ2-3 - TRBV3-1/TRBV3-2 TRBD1 CASSQRGGGDTQYF
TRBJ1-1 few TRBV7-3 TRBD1 CASSRDRGGTEAFF
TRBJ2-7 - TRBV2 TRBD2 CASKSERLAGGPNEQYF
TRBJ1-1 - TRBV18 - CASSPGQRSEAFF
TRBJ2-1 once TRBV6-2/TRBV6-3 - CASSPAGTKSGNEQFF
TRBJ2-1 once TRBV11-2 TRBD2 CASSMTSGGNNEQFF
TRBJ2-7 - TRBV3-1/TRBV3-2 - CASSPAGDEQYF
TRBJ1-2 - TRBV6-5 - CASSSGRDYGYTF
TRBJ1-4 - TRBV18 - CASSPGGDEKLFF
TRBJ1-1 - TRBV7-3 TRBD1 CASSPNLRGGADTEAFF
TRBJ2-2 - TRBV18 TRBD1 CASSLQAGTANTGELFF
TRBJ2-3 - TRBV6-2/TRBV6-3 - CASSLRIGADTQYF
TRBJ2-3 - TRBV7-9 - CASSLPHNNTQYF
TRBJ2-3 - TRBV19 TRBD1 CASSSRTGSTDTQYF
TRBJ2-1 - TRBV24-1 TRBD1 CVTGTGASYNEQFF
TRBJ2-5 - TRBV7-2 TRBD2 CASTPAFLAGQETQYF
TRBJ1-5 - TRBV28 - CASHIRGRGGNQPQHF
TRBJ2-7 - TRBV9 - CASSVATWSYEQYF
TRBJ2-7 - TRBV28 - CASTPDRSREQYF
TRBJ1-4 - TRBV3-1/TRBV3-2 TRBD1 CASSSGQGEGEKLFF
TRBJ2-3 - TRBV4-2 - CASSQEERFPFQYF
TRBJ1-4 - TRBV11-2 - CASSLWAGAGKLFF
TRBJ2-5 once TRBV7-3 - CASSRSGTYQETQYF
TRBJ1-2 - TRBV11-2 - CASQRNYGYTF
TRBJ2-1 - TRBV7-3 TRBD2 CASSLRGGHYNEQFF
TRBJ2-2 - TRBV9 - CASSDWNTGELFF
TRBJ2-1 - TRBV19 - CASSTDPTGFGRNEQFF
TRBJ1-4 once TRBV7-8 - CASSPAGRELFF
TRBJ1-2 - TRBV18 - CASSPSQQGYGYTF
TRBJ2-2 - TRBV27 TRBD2 CASRSPRGGDTGELFF
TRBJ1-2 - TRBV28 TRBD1 CATHWTGNHAQHGYTF
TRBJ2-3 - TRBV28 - CASSPSSTDTQYF
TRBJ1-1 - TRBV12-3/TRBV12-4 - CASSTGGNTEAFF
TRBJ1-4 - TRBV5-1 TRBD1 CASSSTGRGTNEKLFF
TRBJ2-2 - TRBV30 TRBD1 CAWTLGQGRTGELFF
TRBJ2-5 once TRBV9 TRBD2 CASSVAFGLADQETQYF
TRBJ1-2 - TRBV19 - CATNPTRGHGYTF
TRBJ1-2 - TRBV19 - CASSSLQTGSRSFSYTF
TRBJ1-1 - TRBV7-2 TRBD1 CASSPLTGGTEAFF
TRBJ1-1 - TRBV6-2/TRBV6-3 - CASSYSGVVNTEAFF
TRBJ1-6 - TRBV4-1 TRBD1 CASSGTAYNSPLHF
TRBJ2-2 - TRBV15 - CATRGGEYTGELFF
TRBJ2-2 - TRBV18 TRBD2 CASSPSGSAGELFF
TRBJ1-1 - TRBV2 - CASNNQGMNTEAFF
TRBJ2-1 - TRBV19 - CASSSTGTTYYNEQFF
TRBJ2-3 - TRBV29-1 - CSVPGGLGTDTQYF
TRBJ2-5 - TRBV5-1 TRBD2 CASSKVAGVGQETQYF
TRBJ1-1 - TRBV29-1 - CSVGGPGTEAFF
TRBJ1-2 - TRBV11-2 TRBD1 CASSRQGHGYTF
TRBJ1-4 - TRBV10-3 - CAISDPATTTNEKLFF
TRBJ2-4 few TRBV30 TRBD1 CAWSMGWTGRNIQYF
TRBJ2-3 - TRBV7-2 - CASSLVRADTQYF
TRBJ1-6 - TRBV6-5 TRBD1 CASSYSRTGGDSPLHF
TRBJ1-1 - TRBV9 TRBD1 CASSARQGAGTEAFF
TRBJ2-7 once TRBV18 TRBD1 CASSPRTGGYEQYF